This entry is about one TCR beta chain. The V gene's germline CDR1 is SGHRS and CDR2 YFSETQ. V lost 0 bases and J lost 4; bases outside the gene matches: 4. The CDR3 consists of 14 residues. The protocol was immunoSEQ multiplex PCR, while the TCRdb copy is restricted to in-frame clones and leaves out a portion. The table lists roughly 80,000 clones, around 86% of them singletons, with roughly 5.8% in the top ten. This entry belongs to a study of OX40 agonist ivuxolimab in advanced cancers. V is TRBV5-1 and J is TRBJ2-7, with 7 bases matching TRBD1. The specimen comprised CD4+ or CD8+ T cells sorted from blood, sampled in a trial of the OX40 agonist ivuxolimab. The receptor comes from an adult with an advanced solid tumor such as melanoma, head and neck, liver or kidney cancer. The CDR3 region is CASSLGQGRYEQYF. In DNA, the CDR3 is TGCGCCAGCAGCTTGGGACAGGGTCGGTACGAGCAGTACTTC.